Listed here are 27 T cell receptor beta chains from one sample, sequenced in a study of shared clonotypes between healthy human individuals. Clones were sequenced by immunoSEQ multiplex PCR, and TCRdb holds only the in-frame ones, with some missing. The sample includes around 300,000 clones, around nine tenths seen only once; the top ten take about 16%. Material: memory CD8+ T cells sorted from blood. Specified subset: CD45RO+ cells pooled with CCR7-negative TemRA cells. All receptors derive from a man younger than 30 in good health.

This sequence joins TRBV13 and TRBJ2-3; D perhaps matches TRBD2 (7 bases). The CDR3 is 17 residues long. The V end lost 3 bases, the J end lost 2 bases, and 18 bases lay between the germline ends. From germline, CDR1 is PRHDT and CDR2 FYEKMQ (reference sequence). The CDR3 reads CASSFFVRRGLTDTQYF. Here the CDR3 DNA reads TGTGCCAGCAGCTTTTTTGTTAGGCGGGGGCTCACAGATACGCAGTATTTT.

This chain joins TRBV5-4 and TRBJ2-1; a possible D gene is TRBD1 (5 bases). V gave up 6 bases and J gave up 9 bases, with 10 bases separating them. The CDR3 contains 11 residues. The germline V gene has CDR1 SGHNT and CDR2 YYREEE (reference sequence). CDR3 in DNA: TGTGCCAGCACCTCTAGGGGTGAGCAGTTCTTC. The encoded protein is CASTSRGEQFF.

The chain uses TRBV20-1 and TRBJ1-1; D is perhaps TRBD1 (5 bases). The V gene's germline CDR1 is DFQATT and CDR2 SNEGSKA (reference sequence). The length of the CDR3 is 11 residues. Here the CDR3 DNA reads TGCAGCTGGGCGGGGGAAACTGAAGCTTTCTTT. It codes for CSWAGETEAFF.

Points on this clone: This is likely an artifact of a read error, given a far larger clone one base away. V and J are TRBV7-9 and TRBJ1-2; 10 bases are a match to TRBD1. The CDR3 has 15 amino acids. The germline CDR1 and CDR2 sequences are SEHNR and FQNEAQ (reference sequence). V shed 5 bases and J 5 bases; nucleotides not matched to a gene: 8. The CDR3 region has the DNA TGTGCCAGCAGCATGACAGGGGGCGGCCAGTATGGCTACACCTTC. Its translation: CASSMTGGGQYGYTF.

The V and J genes are TRBV9 and TRBJ1-1; no clear D. Trimming took off 3 bases at V and 0 bases at J, with 9 bases between the two ends. There are 14 residues in the CDR3. Germline CDR1 and CDR2: SGDLS and YYNGEE. CDR3 protein: CASSGPLMNTEAFF. CDR3 nucleotides: TGTGCCAGCAGCGGGCCCCTCATGAACACTGAAGCTTTCTTT. Supplemented by reference TRBV9 and TRBJ1-1, the full variable domain reads DSGVTQTPKHLITATGQRVTLRCSPRSGDLSVYWYQQSLDQGLQFLIQYYNGEERAKGNILERFSAQQFPDLHSELNLSSLELGDSALYFCASSGPLMNTEAFFGQGTRLTVV.

CDR3 residues: CASSVDWGQGRAEQYF. The CDR3 bases are TGTGCCAGCAGCGTAGATTGGGGACAGGGGCGAGCCGAGCAGTACTTC. The chain employs TRBV9 and TRBJ2-7; TRBD1 agrees at 10 bases. Germline CDR1 is SGDLS and CDR2 is YYNGEE. V lost 0 bases and J lost 6; bases outside the gene matches: 9. The CDR3 loop spans 16 amino acids.

The chain carries TRBV7-3 and TRBJ2-1; D is possibly TRBD2 (7 bases). Germline V gives CDR1 SGHTA, CDR2 FQGTGA. V dropped 8 bases and J dropped 2 bases, with 16 bases sitting between them. This CDR3 has 15 amino acids. CDR3 nucleotide sequence: TGTGCCAGCCTCTGGGGGGGCACGACCTACAATGAGCAGTTCTTC. This translates into CASLWGGTTYNEQFF.

This chain links TRBV7-9 with TRBJ1-2; D is undetermined. Between the trimmed V and J ends, which lost 1 base and 8 bases, there was a span of 11 bases. This CDR3 has 13 amino acids. Per the germline V gene, CDR1 is SEHNR and CDR2 is FQNEAQ (reference sequence). The CDR3 DNA is TGTGCCAGCAGCTTAGAGGGCATCTGGGGCTACACCTTC. It codes for CASSLEGIWGYTF.

The rearrangement links TRBV9 to TRBJ2-1; 9 nucleotides agree with TRBD1. Germline CDR1 and CDR2: SGDLS and YYNGEE. This CDR3 spans 17 amino acids. Trimming at V came to 3 bases and at J to 4 bases, leaving 11 bases not matched to a gene. The DNA for the CDR3 is TGTGCCAGCAGCGGGACAGGGGTGGCTTTTGATTACAATGAGCAGTTCTTC. This encodes CASSGTGVAFDYNEQFF.

The rearrangement uses TRBV20-1 and TRBJ1-2; D may be TRBD1 (6 bases). The CDR3 runs 11 residues. V was cut by 5 bases and J by 4 bases, with 8 bases left in between. Germline assignment: CDR1 DFQATT and CDR2 SNEGSKA (reference sequence). The CDR3 bases are TGCAGTGCTGGACAGATCTATGGCTACACCTTC. Its protein product is CSAGQIYGYTF.

A word on this clone: Other DNA sequences within the sample encode an identical CDR3. This sequence joins TRBV5-6 and TRBJ2-7; D may correspond to TRBD1 or TRBD2 (5 bases each). Germline assignment: CDR1 SGHDT and CDR2 YYEEEE. This CDR3 contains 13 residues. V lost 0 bases, J lost 4 bases, and 8 bases lay in between. This CDR3 is CASSLGGTYEQYF. The CDR3 DNA is TGTGCCAGCAGCTTGGGGGGGACGTACGAGCAGTACTTC.

The chain carries TRBV6-1 and TRBJ2-7, with no clear D. The CDR3 has 13 amino acids. Per germline, CDR1 MNHNS and CDR2 SASEGT. Trimming pared 8 bases from V and 4 bases from J, leaving 15 bases between. CDR3 coding DNA: TGTGCCAGCCAAAGTCCTGGGTGGTACGAGCAGTACTTC. Protein product: CASQSPGWYEQYF.

J is TRBJ1-1 and V is TRBV6-5, with D hard to call. Trimming pared 4 bases from V and 8 bases from J, leaving 14 bases between. The germline CDR1 and CDR2 sequences are MNHEY and SVGAGI. The CDR3 is made up of 13 amino acids. The CDR3: CASSFTPDSEAFF. As DNA, the CDR3 is TGTGCCAGCAGTTTCACCCCTGACTCCGAAGCTTTCTTT.

This clone occurred once. This sequence joins TRBV13 and TRBJ1-4, with 10 bases that match TRBD1. Trimming at V came to 5 bases and at J to 8 bases, leaving 8 bases not matched to a gene. In germline, CDR1 is PRHDT, CDR2 FYEKMQ (reference sequence). This CDR3 comprises 15 residues. CDR3 DNA sequence: TGTGCCAGCAGCGCCCGACAGGGGGCGGACGAAAAACTGTTTTTT. This codes for CASSARQGADEKLFF.

This clone has a single count. V gene TRBV4-1 combines with J gene TRBJ2-1, with 9 bases fitting TRBD2. This CDR3 is built from 15 residues. Germline trimming cut 5 bases from V and 0 bases from J; bases unmatched to any gene: 2. The germline gives CDR1 MGHRA, CDR2 YSYEKL. CDR3 sequence (DNA): TGCGCCAGCAGCATTAGCGGGAGCTCCTACAATGAGCAGTTCTTC. Residues: CASSISGSSYNEQFF.

This sequence joins TRBV30 and TRBJ2-1; 8 bases map to TRBD2. Trimming removed 1 base from V and 1 base from J; junction bases left unmatched: 6. CDR3 length: 16 residues. Per germline, CDR1 GTSNPN and CDR2 SVGIG (reference sequence). The CDR3 coding sequence is TGTGCCTGGAGTGGGACAGCGGGAGTATCCTACAATGAGCAGTTCTTC. Translating it yields CAWSGTAGVSYNEQFF. The whole variable domain, filled in from reference TRBV30 and TRBJ2-1, reads SQTIHQWPATLVQPVGSPLSLECTVEGTSNPNLYWYRQAAGRGLQLLFYSVGIGQISSEVPQNLSASRPQDRQFILSSKKLLLSDSGFYLCAWSGTAGVSYNEQFFGPGTRLTVL.

The gene calls are TRBV15 and TRBJ2-3, with D possibly TRBD2 on 6 matching bases. Per germline, CDR1 LNHNV and CDR2 YYDKDF (reference sequence). The germline V and J ends were trimmed by 1 base and 2 bases, with 13 bases remaining between them. The CDR3 totals 16 residues. The CDR3 sequence: CATSRVGDFLTDTQYF. As DNA, the CDR3 is TGTGCCACCAGCAGAGTAGGGGACTTCCTCACAGATACGCAGTATTTT.

This rearrangement joins TRBV7-9 to TRBJ1-3; TRBD1 aligns across 7 bases. Germline V gives CDR1 SEHNR, CDR2 FQNEAQ (reference sequence). J was trimmed by 2 bases and V by 3 bases; bases with no gene match: 4. The CDR3 spans 15 residues. The CDR3 DNA sequence: TGTGCCAGCAGCTTTGACAGGGAAGCTGGAAACACCATATATTTT. Protein product: CASSFDREAGNTIYF.

The chain is built from TRBV4-3 and TRBJ2-7, with 10 bases identical to TRBD2. Germline loops: CDR1 LGHNA, CDR2 YSLEER. The CDR3 is made up of 16 amino acids. V trimming: 0 bases; J trimming: 11 bases; junction bases outside the gene matches: 13. The CDR3 region has the DNA TGCGCCAGCAGCCAAGATCGATCTAGCGGGAGTATCGGGGAGTACTTC. Translating gives CASSQDRSSGSIGEYF.

The chain has TRBV27 and TRBJ2-5; D not resolved. This CDR3 has 14 amino acids. The germline gives CDR1 MNHEY, CDR2 SMNVEV (reference sequence). Trimming cost V 2 bases and J 3 bases, with 10 bases left between them. The CDR3 loop is CASSLLSSKETQYF. Here the CDR3 DNA reads TGTGCCAGCAGTTTACTCTCGAGTAAAGAGACCCAGTACTTC.

The genes are TRBV6-6 and TRBJ2-3, with D maybe TRBD2 (6 bases). From germline, CDR1 is MNHNY and CDR2 SVGAGI (reference sequence). The ends were cut back, 4 bases at V and 2 bases at J, with 13 bases in the middle. The CDR3 has 15 amino acids. The CDR3 nucleotides read TGTGCCAGCAGTTTAACGGGACTCTTCACAGATACGCAGTATTTT. As protein: CASSLTGLFTDTQYF.

The V call is TRBV4-1, the J call TRBJ1-2, with D possibly being TRBD1 (5 bases). The CDR3 loop spans 14 amino acids. V gave up 0 bases and J gave up 5 bases, with 10 bases separating them. Germline V gives CDR1 MGHRA, CDR2 YSYEKL. The CDR3 nucleotides are TGCGCCAGCAGCCAAGAGCCGGCAGGGTATGGCTACACCTTC. This encodes CASSQEPAGYGYTF.

Only one count was recorded for this clone. The chain has TRBV2 and TRBJ2-7, with D hard to call. Germline CDR1 and CDR2: SNHLY and FYNNEI. The CDR3 runs to 12 residues. V was cut by 6 bases and J by 2 bases, with 8 bases left in between. As DNA, the CDR3 is TGTGCCAGCAGATATTTTACCTACGAGCAGTACTTC. The encoded protein is CASRYFTYEQYF.

V and J are TRBV7-9 and TRBJ1-1; the D gene is possibly TRBD1 (6 bases). The CDR3 loop spans 12 amino acids. Germline CDR1 SEHNR, CDR2 FQNEAQ (reference sequence). Trimming removed 7 bases from V and 4 bases from J, with 10 bases in between. Here the CDR3 reads CASIQGSTEAFF. In DNA, the CDR3 is TGTGCCAGCATCCAGGGGAGCACTGAAGCTTTCTTT.

The chain carries TRBV25-1 and TRBJ1-5; 9 nucleotides match TRBD1. There are 14 residues in the CDR3. Germline V lookup: CDR1 MGHDK, CDR2 SYGVNS. After removal of 7 bases from V and 3 bases from J, the junction contained 4 bases not matched to a gene. CDR3 residues: CASTGQGINQPQHF. Here the CDR3 DNA reads TGTGCCAGCACAGGACAGGGGATCAATCAGCCCCAGCATTTT.

The chain couples TRBV19 to TRBJ1-3; TRBD1 agrees at 7 bases. CDR1 LNHDA and CDR2 SQIVND come from the germline V gene (reference sequence). V gave up 9 bases and J gave up 0 bases; unmatched junction bases: 8. The CDR3 spans 15 residues. CDR3 DNA: TGTGCCAGCGGATTGACAGGGTACTCTGGAAACACCATATATTTT. Translation gives CASGLTGYSGNTIYF.

This rearrangement joins TRBV7-9 to TRBJ2-2; 9 nucleotides align to TRBD2. CDR1 is SEHNR and CDR2 is FQNEAQ in the germline V gene (reference sequence). The CDR3 has 18 amino acids. Germline trimming cut 4 bases from V and 1 base from J; bases unmatched to any gene: 10. Written as DNA, the CDR3 is TGTGCCAGCAGCTCCCCTGAGCTAGCGGGGCTGAACACCGGGGAGCTGTTTTTT. Its translation: CASSSPELAGLNTGELFF.